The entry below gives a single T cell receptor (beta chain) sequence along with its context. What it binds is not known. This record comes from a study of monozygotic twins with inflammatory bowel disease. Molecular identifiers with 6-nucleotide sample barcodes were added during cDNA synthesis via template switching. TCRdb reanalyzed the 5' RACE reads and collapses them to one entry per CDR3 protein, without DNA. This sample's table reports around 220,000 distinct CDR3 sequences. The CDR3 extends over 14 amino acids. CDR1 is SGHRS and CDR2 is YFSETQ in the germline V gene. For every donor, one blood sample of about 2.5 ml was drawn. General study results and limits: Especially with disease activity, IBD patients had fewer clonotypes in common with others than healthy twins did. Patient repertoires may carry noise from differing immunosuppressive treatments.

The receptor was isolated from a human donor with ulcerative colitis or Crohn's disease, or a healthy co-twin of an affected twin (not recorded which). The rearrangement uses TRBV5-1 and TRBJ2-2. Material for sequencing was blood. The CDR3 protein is CASSRSANTGELFF.